This TCR beta chain was identified during a study of T cell responses to AZD1222 COVID-19 vaccine. Study conclusions and caveats: CD4 TCRs associated with vaccination spanned spike, dominating at 160-218 and 743-854. Following two doses of AZD1222, Spike-specific TCR breadth and depth rose. Baseline testing showed seropositivity in only six AZD1222 recipients.

Data came from immunoSEQ multiplex PCR; TCRdb stores just in-frame clones and leaves some out. The sample has about 150,000 clones, just over 90% seen once. Concerning this clone itself: As yet, its antigen is unknown.

J gave up 4 bases and V 5 bases, and 7 bases lay outside the gene matches. This CDR3 is built from 14 residues. Germline CDR1 MNHEY, CDR2 SVGAGI. Specimen: peripheral blood, collected on day 0 of MenACWY control vaccination. The origin of this receptor is an adult in good health. The rearrangement links TRBV6-5 to TRBJ1-2; 7 nucleotides line up with TRBD1. The CDR3 protein is CASSPGQAPYGYTF. CDR3 nucleotide sequence: TGTGCCAGCAGTCCCGGACAGGCCCCCTATGGCTACACCTTC.